These 10 T cell receptor beta chains share one sample of origin, sequenced in a study of persistence of HIV-infected CD4 T cells. An overlapping HIV-1 Gag peptide pool stimulated these cells at 0.85 to 1 ug/peptide/mL. Memory cells lacking CD40L and CD69 with high CD45RO were sorted. The immunoSEQ assay was version 4, run in survey mode. Libraries were prepared by immunoSEQ multiplex PCR; TCRdb keeps only in-frame clonotypes and omits some of them. Altogether tens of thousands of clones are present, 65% to 80% being singletons, with the ten largest covering over 1.5%. Their antigen targets remain unknown. Sample: CD4+ T cells sorted from PBMCs after approximately 18-hour stimulation, taken from a patient who received antiretroviral therapy. These receptors came from an adult man with HIV who was CMV-seropositive.

This chain joins TRBV5-5 and TRBJ1-3, with 7 bases identical to TRBD1. V shed 3 bases and J 0 bases; nucleotides not matched to a gene: 12. The CDR3 extends over 18 amino acids. Germline CDR1 and CDR2: SGHKS and YYEKEE (reference sequence). DNA of the CDR3: TGTGCCAGCAGCTCCACCATGACAGGGCCTCACTCTGGAAACACCATATATTTT. It translates to CASSSTMTGPHSGNTIYF. The variable domain in full, completed from reference TRBV5-5 and TRBJ1-3, reads DAGVTQSPTHLIKTRGQQVTLRCSPISGHKSVSWYQQVLGQGPQFIFQYYEKEERGRGNFPDRFSARQFPNYSSELNVNALLLGDSALYLCASSSTMTGPHSGNTIYFGEGSWLTVV.

This clone has only a few counts. The gene calls are TRBV7-8 and TRBJ2-3; D gene unclear. The CDR3 spans 13 residues. The V end was cut by 1 base, the J end by 1 base, with 3 bases between. Germline loops: CDR1 SGHVS, CDR2 FQNEAQ. CDR3 coding DNA: TGTGCCAGCAGCTTAGGCCGCACAGATACGCAGTATTTT. It codes for CASSLGRTDTQYF.

This clone occurred a few times. V usage is TRBV19 and J usage is TRBJ1-2, with 8 bases lining up with TRBD1. Germline values: CDR1 LNHDA, CDR2 SQIVND (reference sequence). V gave up 4 bases and J gave up 4 bases; unmatched junction bases: 5. The length of the CDR3 is 14 residues. The CDR3 nucleotides read TGTGCCAGTAGTACCGACAGGGGTTCCTATGGCTACACCTTC. Translating gives CASSTDRGSYGYTF.

As concerns this clone: Different DNA sequences within this sample yield the same CDR3. The rearrangement links TRBV3-1 (or the pseudogene TRBV3-2) to TRBJ1-3; no definite D call. The CDR3 loop spans 13 amino acids. Trimming removed 1 base from V and 4 bases from J, with 5 bases in between. Germline-derived CDR1 and CDR2 are LGHDT and YNNKEL (reference sequence). CDR3 in amino acids: CASSQGSGNTIYF. CDR3 coding DNA: TGTGCCAGCAGCCAAGGTTCGGGAAACACCATATATTTT.

In this sample, this clone turned up once. The chain links TRBV7-8 to TRBJ1-2; D not resolved. V lost 5 bases, J lost 6 bases, and 19 bases lay in between. The CDR3 is 15 residues long. The germline V gene has CDR1 SGHVS and CDR2 FQNEAQ. In DNA form, the CDR3 reads TGTGCCAGCAGCCTAAGGGCTAGACCACGGGATGGCTACACCTTC. This gives the protein CASSLRARPRDGYTF.

This clone was recorded once. This chain links TRBV18 with TRBJ1-4; no clear D. The CDR3 length is 13 residues. The germline V and J ends were trimmed by 2 bases and 8 bases, with 9 bases remaining between them. The germline CDR1 and CDR2 sequences are KGHSH and LQKENI. CDR3 region: CASSPNKGEKLFF. The DNA of the CDR3 is TGTGCCAGCTCACCAAACAAGGGCGAAAAACTGTTTTTT. Full variable domain (outside the CDR3, taken from reference TRBV18 and TRBJ1-4): NAGVMQNPRHLVRRRGQEARLRCSPMKGHSHVYWYRQLPEEGLKFMVYLQKENIIDESGMPKERFSAEFPKEGPSILRIQQVVRGDSAAYFCASSPNKGEKLFFGSGTQLSVL.

V gene TRBV9 combines with J gene TRBJ2-7, with 7 bases identical to TRBD1. There are 14 residues in the CDR3. The germline CDR1 and CDR2 sequences are SGDLS and YYNGEE. The V gene end was trimmed by 4 bases and the J gene end by 1 base; junction bases not matched to a gene: 5. CDR3 amino acids: CASSSWDSSYEQYF. The CDR3 DNA is TGTGCCAGCAGCTCCTGGGACAGTTCCTACGAGCAGTACTTC.

The gene calls are TRBV19 and TRBJ1-5, with D hard to call. V lost 4 bases, J lost 4 bases, and 8 bases lay in between. The CDR3 covers 13 residues. CDR1 is LNHDA and CDR2 is SQIVND in the germline V gene (reference sequence). This CDR3 is CASSTGRNQPQHF. The CDR3 nucleotides are TGTGCCAGTAGTACCGGACGAAATCAGCCCCAGCATTTT.

About this clone: Other DNA sequences in the sample encode the same CDR3. The chain carries TRBV29-1 and TRBJ1-4; 8 bases are a match to TRBD1. CDR3 size: 12 residues. Germline V gene data show CDR1 as SQVTM and CDR2 as ANQGSEA. J was trimmed by 8 bases and V by 6 bases; bases with no gene match: 5. This CDR3 reads CSVGQGREKLFF. In nucleotides, the CDR3 is TGCAGCGTCGGACAGGGACGAGAAAAACTGTTTTTT.

The chain couples TRBV25-1 to TRBJ1-1; 8 positions agree with TRBD1. The V segment lost 1 base and the J segment 7 bases; nucleotides outside the gene matches: 8. Looked up from germline, CDR1 is MGHDK and CDR2 is SYGVNS. The CDR3 is 15 residues long. DNA of the CDR3: TGTGCCAGCAGTGAATTAGCAGGGGGCTTGGGTGAAGCTTTCTTT. Protein product: CASSELAGGLGEAFF.